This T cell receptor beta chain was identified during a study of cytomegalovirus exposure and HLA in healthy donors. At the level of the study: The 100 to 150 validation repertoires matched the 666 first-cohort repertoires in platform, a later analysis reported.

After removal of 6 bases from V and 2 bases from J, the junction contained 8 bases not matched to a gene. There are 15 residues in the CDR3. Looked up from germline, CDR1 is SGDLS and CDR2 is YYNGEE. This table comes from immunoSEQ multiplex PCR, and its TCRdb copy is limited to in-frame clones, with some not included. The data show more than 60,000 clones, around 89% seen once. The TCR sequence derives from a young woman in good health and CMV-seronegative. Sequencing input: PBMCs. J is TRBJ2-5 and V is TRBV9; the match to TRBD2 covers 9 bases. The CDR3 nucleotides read TGTGCCAGCACCAACGGACTAGCGCCTCAAGAGACCCAGTACTTC. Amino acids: CASTNGLAPQETQYF.